This T cell receptor (beta chain) came from a study of cytomegalovirus exposure and HLA in healthy donors. Findings and limits, study-wide: Later work found that TCR association rates differed between HLA loci; DRB1 had the most and HLA-C the fewest. It was reportedly the case that the classifier diagnosed cytomegalovirus status with high specificity and sensitivity. For most TCR beta V segments, an earlier analysis put the productive rate at about 87% or about 30% of the time. The likely origin of a cluster of highly shared sequence variants was a sequencing artifact.

PCR employed 60 Vbeta and 13 Jbeta primers. TCRdb keeps only in-frame clones here, not all; method: immunoSEQ multiplex PCR. This repertoire shows about 160,000 clones, 82% found once; its top ten account for around 10%. In regard to this clone: Its antigen is unidentified.

Sequencing was done on a sample of PBMCs. This sequence originates from a man in his fifties or sixties in good health and CMV-seropositive.

The CDR3 region is CASSTEQGWGYGYTF. CDR3 DNA sequence: TGTGCCAGCAGCACCGAACAGGGGTGGGGCTATGGCTACACCTTC. The genes are TRBV5-6 and TRBJ1-2, with TRBD1 identical over 7 bases. This CDR3 is 15 amino acids long. V trimming: 4 bases; J trimming: 4 bases; junction bases outside the gene matches: 10. CDR1 and CDR2 from the germline V gene are SGHDT and YYEEEE.